The source of this TCR beta chain is a study of human T cells and chemical hapten exposure. Time point here: patch test 3, about 24 weeks after DPC sensitization. Specified treatment: therapeutic diphenylcyclopropenone sensitization with weekly scalp DPC. MiXCR, applied by TCRdb to the RACE reads, yields one record per CDR3 protein. The data contain some 180,000 distinct CDR3 sequences, around 25% of them singletons. The germline V gene has CDR1 SEHNR and CDR2 FQNEAQ (reference sequence). The CDR3 is made up of 14 amino acids. The V and J ends lost 3 bases and 5 bases, in that order; junction bases with no gene match: 2.

The receptor's source is a woman between 35 and 50 years old with alopecia areata. Some clones in this sample may be carry-over from other donors' samples. The sample here was whole blood, taken in connection with sensitization to the hapten diphenylcyclopropenone (DPC). The rearrangement uses TRBV7-9 and TRBJ1-1, with 11 bases fitting TRBD1. The CDR3 DNA is TGTGCCAGCAGCTTGGGACAGGGGGAAACTGAAGCTTTCTTT. Translating gives CASSLGQGETEAFF.